This T cell receptor beta chain derives from a study of low-dose radiotherapy and immunotherapy resistance in tumors. Study information: The regimen for patients comprised intravenous nivolumab 240 mg every two weeks plus intravenous ipilimumab 1 mg/kg every six weeks. A daily 300 mg dose of oral aspirin was taken by patients for four cycles from cycle 1 day 1.

cDNA synthesis used a TRAV/TRBV-specific primer set for both chains. TCR amplification involved 20 PCR cycles with a constant-region primer and V-primer adapter. TCRdb re-called the reads with MiXCR, one entry per CDR3 protein. This table has fewer than 90,000 distinct CDR3 sequences, around 30% appearing once. Time point: before trial treatment. This clonotype was seen ten or more times. This CDR3 is 15 amino acids long. Between the trimmed V and J ends, which lost 4 bases and 4 bases, there was a span of 14 bases. CDR1 is SNHLY, CDR2 FYNNEI, per germline. The source material was PBMCs, sampled before treatment. This TCR derives from a female donor with ovarian cancer. J is TRBJ1-3 and V is TRBV2; unclear D gene. The CDR3 DNA sequence: TGTGCCAGCAGTGTCACCCTAACGCGGGGAAACACCATATATTTT. Protein product: CASSVTLTRGNTIYF.